The 30 T cell receptor beta chains presented below share a single source sample, sequenced in a study of blood T cell repertoires in COVID-19. The assay was immunoSEQ multiplex PCR, and TCRdb's table has in-frame clones only and misses some. This table holds over 60,000 clones, about 88% found once. Sample: peripheral blood. These receptors were obtained from a man of 80 years or more with acute or convalescent COVID-19.

V gene TRBV11-2 combines with J gene TRBJ1-1; D uncertain. The CDR3 runs to 14 residues. The germline V and J ends were trimmed by 5 bases and 1 base, with 11 bases remaining between them. Per germline, CDR1 SGHAT and CDR2 FQNNGV. The CDR3 reads CASSPGSRNTEAFF. CDR3 bases: TGTGCCAGCAGCCCGGGATCCCGGAACACTGAAGCTTTCTTT. The full variable domain, rest sourced from reference TRBV11-2 and TRBJ1-1, is EAGVAQSPRYKIIEKRQSVAFWCNPISGHATLYWYQQILGQGPKLLIQFQNNGVVDDSQLPKDRFSAERLKGVDSTLKIQPAKLEDSAVYLCASSPGSRNTEAFFGQGTRLTVV.

V is TRBV6-1 and J is TRBJ1-6; the D gene is possibly TRBD1 (6 bases). CDR3 size: 14 residues. CDR1 is MNHNS, CDR2 SASEGT, per germline. V gave up 2 bases and J gave up 6 bases, with 8 bases separating them. The chain's CDR3 is CASSERGFNSPLHF. The CDR3 region has the DNA TGTGCCAGCAGTGAAAGGGGGTTTAATTCACCCCTCCACTTT.

This clone was detected only a few times. The chain employs TRBV11-3 and TRBJ1-1; no clear D. Deletions cut 1 base from V and 3 bases from J, with 6 bases between. The CDR3 totals 13 residues. Germline CDR1 reads SGHNT; CDR2 reads YENEEA. CDR3 sequence reads: CASSLAEDTEAFF. DNA for the CDR3: TGTGCCAGCAGCTTAGCTGAGGACACTGAAGCTTTCTTT.

The chain employs TRBV30 and TRBJ2-7; weak D call: TRBD1 (6 bases). V lost 4 bases and J lost 4, with 11 bases in between. Germline assignment: CDR1 GTSNPN and CDR2 SVGIG (reference sequence). The CDR3 runs 12 residues. CDR3 sequence reads: CAWNRARYEQYF. The CDR3 DNA reads as TGTGCCTGGAACAGGGCCAGGTACGAGCAGTACTTC. The full variable domain, completed using reference TRBV30 and TRBJ2-7, is SQTIHQWPATLVQPVGSPLSLECTVEGTSNPNLYWYRQAAGRGLQLLFYSVGIGQISSEVPQNLSASRPQDRQFILSSKKLLLSDSGFYLCAWNRARYEQYFGPGTRLTVT.

This chain links TRBV6-5 with TRBJ2-1, with TRBD1 matching 7 bases. The CDR3 contains 13 residues. J gave up 6 bases and V 8 bases, and 7 bases lay outside the gene matches. Germline-derived CDR1 and CDR2 are MNHEY and SVGAGI. The CDR3 loop reads CASFWAGGNEQFF. CDR3 nucleotides: TGTGCCAGCTTCTGGGCAGGGGGCAATGAGCAGTTCTTC.

This clone was picked up a small number of times. The chain combines TRBV12-5 with TRBJ2-1; D is possibly TRBD1 (6 bases). The CDR3 totals 11 residues. Germline V CDR1 and CDR2: LGHNT, FRNRAP. The V end lost 5 bases, the J end lost 10 bases, and 9 bases lay between the germline ends. The CDR3 bases are TGTGCTAGTGGTGCGGACAGAGAGCAGTTCTTC. This encodes CASGADREQFF.

This rearrangement joins TRBV24-1 to TRBJ1-2; possible D gene TRBD1, 5 bases. Between the trimmed V and J ends, which lost 10 bases and 2 bases, there was a span of 13 bases. The CDR3 length is 13 residues. The germline CDR1 and CDR2 sequences are KGHDR and SFDVKD. In DNA, the CDR3 is TGTGCCACAACGACAGACTTCAACTATGGCTACACCTTC. Translated: CATTTDFNYGYTF.

The V and J genes are TRBV27 and TRBJ2-1; D is possibly TRBD1 (6 bases). Germline V gene data show CDR1 as MNHEY and CDR2 as SMNVEV (reference sequence). Trimming cost V 6 bases and J 9 bases, with 18 bases left between them. The CDR3 consists of 14 residues. CDR3 sequence reads: CASRALKQGLEQFF. The CDR3 coding sequence is TGTGCCAGCAGAGCTTTAAAGCAGGGGCTTGAGCAGTTCTTC.

CDR3 sequence: CASSDTGDTGELFF. CDR3 nucleotides: TGTGCCAGCAGTGATACAGGGGACACCGGGGAGCTGTTTTTT. This rearrangement joins TRBV2 to TRBJ2-2; 7 bases agree with TRBD1. With V trimmed by 3 bases and J by 3 bases, 1 base remained unmatched. In germline, CDR1 is SNHLY, CDR2 FYNNEI. The length of the CDR3 is 14 residues.

This chain uses TRBV14 with TRBJ1-1; D unresolved. V gave up 1 base and J gave up 5 bases, with 11 bases separating them. The CDR3 extends over 14 amino acids. Germline CDR1 and CDR2: SGHDN and FVKESK. For the CDR3, the DNA is TGTGCCAGCAGCCAAGCTAAAGCGGCGACTGAAGCTTTCTTT. Protein: CASSQAKAATEAFF.

The chain is built from TRBV7-9 and TRBJ2-2; D possibly corresponds to TRBD2 (7 bases). Germline V gene data show CDR1 as SEHNR and CDR2 as FQNEAQ (reference sequence). Trimming pared 1 base from V and 4 bases from J, leaving 10 bases between. The CDR3 contains 15 residues. CDR3 nucleotide sequence: TGTGCCAGCAGCTTAGGAGGGGGGGCCACCGGGGAGCTGTTTTTT. Its translation: CASSLGGGATGELFF.

The V call is TRBV12-5, the J call TRBJ2-1; the D gene is possibly TRBD2 (6 bases). The germline V gene has CDR1 LGHNT and CDR2 FRNRAP. The V end was cut by 5 bases, the J end by 3 bases, with 14 bases between. The CDR3 contains 15 residues. The CDR3 nucleotides are TGTGCTAGTGGTCGGGGGAGCGTGGGCTACAATGAGCAGTTCTTC. Translated, it gives CASGRGSVGYNEQFF.

The chain has TRBV19 and TRBJ2-7, with 9 bases aligning to TRBD1. Looked up from germline, CDR1 is LNHDA and CDR2 is SQIVND (reference sequence). The CDR3 length is 14 residues. V dropped 5 bases and J dropped 5; count of bases not matched to a gene: 7. The CDR3 reads CASSATGGQDEQYF. The CDR3 coding sequence is TGTGCCAGTAGTGCCACAGGGGGCCAAGACGAGCAGTACTTC.

The chain combines TRBV7-9 with TRBJ1-2; the D is unclear. V lost 3 bases to trimming and J lost 4 bases, with 15 bases between them. Germline V CDR1 and CDR2: SEHNR, FQNEAQ (reference sequence). CDR3 length equals 15 residues. The CDR3 DNA follows: TGTGCCAGCAGCTTTGTTCAAATGGCCTTCTATGGCTACACCTTC. Translated, it gives CASSFVQMAFYGYTF.

This sequence joins TRBV2 and TRBJ1-4; a weak D match, TRBD1 (5 bases). CDR1 and CDR2 from the germline V gene are SNHLY and FYNNEI. The CDR3 contains 15 residues. Trimming stripped 2 bases from V and 8 bases from J, with 15 bases between. The CDR3 sequence is CASSEQGTGREKLFF. CDR3 DNA: TGTGCCAGCAGTGAACAGGGAACGGGTCGGGAAAAACTGTTTTTT.

This clone was detected a few times. The chain joins TRBV2 to TRBJ1-3; D remains unclear. Germline assignment: CDR1 SNHLY and CDR2 FYNNEI. This CDR3 region has 15 residues. V gave up 2 bases and J gave up 0 bases, with 8 bases separating them. The CDR3 spells CASSEMGYSGNTIYF. DNA of the CDR3: TGTGCCAGCAGTGAAATGGGCTACTCTGGAAACACCATATATTTT.

The chain carries TRBV2 and TRBJ2-3, with TRBD1 matching 7 bases. The V and J ends lost 6 bases and 1 base, in that order; junction bases with no gene match: 13. Per the germline V gene, CDR1 is SNHLY and CDR2 is FYNNEI. The CDR3 consists of 17 residues. CDR3 sequence: CASRSFTGAGGTDTQYF. In DNA, the CDR3 is TGTGCCAGCAGGTCATTCACAGGGGCTGGTGGCACAGATACGCAGTATTTT.

V gene TRBV7-2 combines with J gene TRBJ2-1; 9 bases match TRBD2. CDR3 length: 17 amino acids. CDR1 is SGHTA, CDR2 FQGNSA, per germline. V trimming: 2 bases; J trimming: 0 bases; junction bases outside the gene matches: 5. DNA of the CDR3: TGTGCCAGCAGCTTACGACTAGCGGCTAGCTCCTACAATGAGCAGTTCTTC. It specifies CASSLRLAASSYNEQFF.

CDR3 DNA: TGTGCCAGCAGCTTCGGCAGGACAATTGGCACTGAAGCTTTCTTT. Translated: CASSFGRTIGTEAFF. This chain uses TRBV11-2 with TRBJ1-1, with D tentatively TRBD1 (5 bases). CDR1 and CDR2 from the germline V gene are SGHAT and FQNNGV. This CDR3 has 15 amino acids. Trimming pared 3 bases from V and 4 bases from J, leaving 15 bases between.

The sample holds one count of this clone. The chain couples TRBV24-1 to TRBJ1-2; TRBD1 is a possible D gene (6 bases). Germline V gene sequence: CDR1 KGHDR, CDR2 SFDVKD. There are 14 residues in the CDR3. V gave up 4 bases and J gave up 6 bases, with 14 bases separating them. DNA for the CDR3: TGTGCCACCAGTGACCAGGTAGGGGGTGATGGCTACACCTTC. Translating gives CATSDQVGGDGYTF.

The chain has TRBV10-3 and TRBJ2-7; 7 bases match TRBD2. V lost 4 bases, J lost 2 bases, and 8 bases stayed unmatched. The CDR3 has 15 amino acids. Germline lookup yields CDR1 ENHRY and CDR2 SYGVKD. The CDR3 protein is CAISGEGMGTYEQYF. CDR3 sequence (DNA): TGTGCCATCAGTGGGGAGGGTATGGGGACCTACGAGCAGTACTTC.

The rearrangement links TRBV6-2 or TRBV6-3 to TRBJ2-3, with a weak D call TRBD2 (5 bases). The CDR3 loop spans 18 amino acids. V was pared by 1 base and J by 2 bases, with 19 bases between. Germline lookup yields CDR1 MNHEY and CDR2 SVGEGT. The CDR3 DNA sequence: TGTGCCAGCAGTTACTTATACGGACTCCGACCCTCCACAGATACGCAGTATTTT. It codes for CASSYLYGLRPSTDTQYF.

This chain uses TRBV6-1 with TRBJ1-1, with D perhaps TRBD1 (6 bases). V lost 1 base, J lost 1 base, and 13 bases lay in between. This CDR3 spans 16 amino acids. From germline, CDR1 is MNHNS and CDR2 SASEGT. CDR3 DNA: TGTGCCAGCAGTGAAGGTTCTTCGACAGGGAACACTGAAGCTTTCTTT. This encodes CASSEGSSTGNTEAFF.

This clone was recorded once. This sequence joins TRBV2 and TRBJ1-5; TRBD1 is a possible D gene (5 bases). Germline lookup yields CDR1 SNHLY and CDR2 FYNNEI. The CDR3 has 14 amino acids. The V gene lost 4 bases and the J gene lost 1 base, with 8 bases spanning the gap. In DNA form, the CDR3 reads TGTGCCAGCAGTGCAGGGTTGAGCAATCAGCCCCAGCATTTT. This sequence encodes CASSAGLSNQPQHF. Full variable domain (outside the CDR3, taken from reference TRBV2 and TRBJ1-5): EPEVTQTPSHQVTQMGQEVILRCVPISNHLYFYWYRQILGQKVEFLVSFYNNEISEKSEIFDDQFSVERPDGSNFTLKIRSTKLEDSAMYFCASSAGLSNQPQHFGDGTRLSIL.

CDR3 in DNA: TGTGCCAGCAGCGTGGGCCCAGCGGAAAACTCCTACGAGCAGTACTTC. Encoded protein: CASSVGPAENSYEQYF. The chain combines TRBV9 with TRBJ2-7; D is perhaps TRBD2 (5 bases). CDR3 size: 16 residues. The germline gives CDR1 SGDLS, CDR2 YYNGEE. Trimming cost V 2 bases and J 0 bases, with 15 bases left between them.

The V gene is TRBV24-1, the J gene TRBJ2-3, with TRBD1 matching over 8 bases. J lost 2 bases, V lost 9 bases, and 9 bases had no gene match. The germline V gene has CDR1 KGHDR and CDR2 SFDVKD. The CDR3 is 15 amino acids. The CDR3 region has the DNA TGTGCCACCCAGAGGACAGGGTCCTTCACAGATACGCAGTATTTT. It specifies CATQRTGSFTDTQYF.

This clone was counted once. This rearrangement joins TRBV5-8 to TRBJ1-1; tentatively, D is TRBD1 (5 bases). There are 13 residues in the CDR3. Germline lookup yields CDR1 SGHTS and CDR2 YDEGEE. V dropped 5 bases and J dropped 1 base, with 9 bases sitting between them. The CDR3 DNA sequence: TGTGCCAGCAGGTACACAGGGAACACTGAAGCTTTCTTT. Encoded protein: CASRYTGNTEAFF.

This rearrangement joins TRBV6-6 to TRBJ2-7; TRBD1 matches 7 bases. There are 11 residues in the CDR3. V lost 8 bases and J lost 11; bases outside the gene matches: 9. The germline V gene has CDR1 MNHNY and CDR2 SVGAGI (reference sequence). CDR3 sequence: CASSTGTEEYF. The CDR3 bases are TGTGCCAGCTCTACCGGGACAGAAGAGTACTTC.

This clone was observed a few times. The J gene is TRBJ2-1, the V gene TRBV7-3; 12 nucleotides match TRBD2. CDR3 length equals 15 residues. CDR1 and CDR2 from the germline V gene are SGHTA and FQGTGA. The trim removed 5 bases at V and 7 bases at J, leaving 6 bases unmatched. CDR3 sequence reads: CASSDLAGGSNEQFF. The DNA of the CDR3 is TGTGCCAGCAGCGATCTAGCGGGAGGGAGTAATGAGCAGTTCTTC.

This chain joins TRBV2 and TRBJ2-5, with D maybe TRBD2 (5 bases). V was clipped by 2 bases and J by 5 bases, with 9 bases between them. Germline loops: CDR1 SNHLY, CDR2 FYNNEI. The CDR3 loop spans 13 amino acids. The CDR3 sequence is CASSESGRETQYF. The CDR3 bases are TGTGCCAGCAGTGAAAGCGGCCGGGAGACCCAGTACTTC.